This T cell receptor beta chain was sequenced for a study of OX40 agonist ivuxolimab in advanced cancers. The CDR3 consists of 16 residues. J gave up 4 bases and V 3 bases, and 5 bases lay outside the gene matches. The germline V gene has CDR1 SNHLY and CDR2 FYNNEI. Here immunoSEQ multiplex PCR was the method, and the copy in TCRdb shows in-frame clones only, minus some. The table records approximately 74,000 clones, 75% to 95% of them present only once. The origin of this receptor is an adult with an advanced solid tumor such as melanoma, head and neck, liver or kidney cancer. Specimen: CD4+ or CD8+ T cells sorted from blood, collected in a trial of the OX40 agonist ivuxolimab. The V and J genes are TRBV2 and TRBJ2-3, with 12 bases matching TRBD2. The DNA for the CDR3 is TGTGCCAGCAGTGATGCTCTAGCGGGAGGGCCAGATACGCAGTATTTT. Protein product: CASSDALAGGPDTQYF.